Included here is one TCR beta chain sequence, with context. The record originates from a study of blood T cell repertoires in COVID-19. The germline V and J ends were trimmed by 8 bases and 4 bases, with 18 bases remaining between them. Germline V CDR1 and CDR2: LGHDT, YNNKEL (reference sequence). The CDR3 length is 15 residues. Cohorts were assigned according to the clinical history that participants reported. Methods used by the authors: Estimation of nucleated cell counts relied on the amplification of reference gene primers. Measured with immunoSEQ multiplex PCR; TCRdb has only the in-frame clones, and not every one. The V and J calls and clone size come from that table; D and trimming were worked out from the DNA. The sample yields about 260,000 clones, about 88% seen once.

Input material: PBMCs or T cells enriched from blood (not recorded which). V is TRBV3-1 (or the pseudogene TRBV3-2) and J is TRBJ1-5; D not certain. The sequence was obtained from a man aged 25-40 years with acute COVID-19. The CDR3, as DNA: TGTGCCAGCGGCAGTTTGGAGGATTTTAATCAGCCCCAGCATTTT. Translated, it gives CASGSLEDFNQPQHF.